The following is a T cell receptor beta chain sequence with its context. PCR employed 60 Vbeta and 13 Jbeta primers. Generated by immunoSEQ multiplex PCR, the TCRdb table keeps only in-frame clones and is missing some. Recorded for this sample: around 50,000 clones. The sample comes from a study of cytomegalovirus exposure and HLA in healthy donors. The V gene's germline CDR1 is SGHRS and CDR2 YFSETQ. V shed 0 bases and J shed 7 bases, with 10 bases lying between them. The CDR3 extends over 13 amino acids. This sequence joins TRBV5-1 and TRBJ1-1; D is possibly TRBD1 (5 bases). The source is a woman aged 40 to 50 in good health and CMV-seronegative. Sequencing was carried out using PBMCs. As DNA, the CDR3 is TGCGCCAGCAGCTTGGCCAGGGAAGGTGAAGCTTTCTTT. Residues: CASSLAREGEAFF.